This TCR beta chain was captured by sequencing in a study of T-cell memory formation after mild COVID-19. Study-level results: Clones that shrank (day 15 to 85) were balanced CD4/CD8, whereas later expanders leaned CD4+. Among contracting clones, CD4+ were mainly CM/EM and CD8+ enriched in EMRA.

One entry per CDR3 protein, called by TCRdb with MiXCR from the 5' RACE reads. Of 34,000 or so distinct CDR3 sequences in the sample, around 8% were seen once. Per the germline V gene, CDR1 is MRHNA and CDR2 is SNTAGT. The CDR3 sequence is 13 residues long. Trimming cost V 4 bases and J 8 bases, with 14 bases left between them. This clonotype was detected ten times or more. As yet, its antigen is unknown. The chain has TRBV6-4 and TRBJ1-2, with D possibly TRBD1 on 6 matching bases. The sequenced sample was PBMCs or a T cell subset sorted from them (not recorded which). This sequence originates from a man aged 18 to 30 who had mild COVID-19 (a few samples of this study predate the infection). Cell type and time point are not known. Written as DNA, the CDR3 is TGTGCCAGCAGTGGTCGGGAGGGGGAAGGCTACACCTTC. As protein: CASSGREGEGYTF.